The sequence of this T cell receptor (beta chain) was determined in a study of diagnostic markers for celiac disease (dated by TCRdb to 2020 to 2022). About this clonotype: This receptor's antigen is unknown.

Reading the germline V gene (reference sequence) gives CDR1 DFQATT and CDR2 SNEGSKA. From the cysteine up to the phenylalanine, the CDR3 has a length of 11 residues. There is no recorded DNA. Sequencing took place on an Illumina MiSeq. TCRdb reprocessed the reads and provides one entry for every CDR3 protein sequence; no DNA is given. This sample's table lists 650 to 950 distinct CDR3 sequences. 22% of the sample comes from the top ten. The TCR was taken from a human donor. This table probably holds off-target reads from a library built for another chain. The chain is encoded by TRBV20-1 joined to TRBJ2-1. Specimen: either unsorted cells or a sorted T cell fraction (not recorded which). The CDR3 region has the sequence CSASSPNEQFF.